A selection of T cell receptor beta chains follows, all from one sample in a study of blood T cells in healthy people across ages. TCRdb fed the 5' RACE reads into MiXCR, producing one record per CDR3 protein. The sample comprises 1.5 million to 2 million distinct CDR3 sequences, roughly 32% of which are singletons, and around 11% rests with the top ten. Material for sequencing was blood. The source is a woman aged 30 to 39 in good health. Both conserved end residues are part of each CDR3. D genes are given only for firm matches. Clone size is stated in some rows and not others, as once, few, many or a class when expanded.

d_call	v_call	j_call	clone_size	cdr3_aa	cdr3_nt
TRBD2	TRBV24-1	TRBJ2-1	few	CATSGAGRPTNEQFF	TGTGCCACCAGTGGAGCGGGACGTCCTACCAATGAGCAGTTCTTC
-	TRBV20-1	TRBJ2-1	few	CSVFLVAHSYNEQFF	TGCAGTGTCTTCTTAGTTGCCCACTCCTACAATGAGCAGTTCTTC
-	TRBV6-6	TRBJ2-5	-	CASSYKSGFGEIQYF	TGTGCCAGCAGCTACAAGTCAGGGTTTGGGGAGATCCAGTACTTC
TRBD2	TRBV27	TRBJ2-5	few	CASSFVVGGHRETQYF	TGTGCCAGCAGTTTTGTTGTGGGAGGGCATCGAGAGACCCAGTACTTC
-	TRBV20-1	TRBJ1-5	-	CSASKSGANQPQHF	TGCAGTGCTAGTAAATCAGGGGCCAATCAGCCCCAGCATTTT
TRBD1	TRBV3-1	TRBJ2-7	few	CASSLRDRGFYEQYF	TGTGCCAGCAGCCTCCGGGACAGGGGTTTCTACGAGCAGTACTTC
-	TRBV5-1	TRBJ1-2	-	CASSLSEGGYGYTF	TGCGCCAGCAGCTTGTCGGAGGGGGGCTATGGCTACACCTTC
-	TRBV20-1	TRBJ2-3	-	CNARDPPRPGSSTDTQYF	TGCAATGCTAGAGATCCTCCCAGGCCAGGCTCTAGCACAGATACGCAGTATTTT
-	TRBV5-1	TRBJ2-5	-	CASSLGLGAENYGQYF	TGCGCCAGCAGCTTGGGACTAGGAGCCGAGAACTACGGGCAGTACTTC
-	TRBV7-9	TRBJ1-1	-	CASSPTGSTSAAEAFF	TGTGCCAGCAGCCCGACCGGATCAACATCTGCAGCTGAAGCTTTCTTT
TRBD2	TRBV6-1	TRBJ2-3	-	CASSAPRLAGGTDTQYF	TGTGCCAGCAGCGCACCACGACTAGCGGGAGGCACAGATACGCAGTATTTT
-	TRBV20-1	TRBJ1-5	-	CSAILAGSNQPRHF	TGCAGTGCTATCCTGGCCGGGTCTAATCAGCCCCGGCATTTT
TRBD2	TRBV27	TRBJ2-1	-	CASSPFLAGVEQFF	TGTGCCAGCAGCCCGTTCCTAGCGGGAGTTGAGCAGTTCTTC
-	TRBV6-5	TRBJ2-3	few	CASSPRASRPDTQYF	TGTGCCAGCAGTCCTCGGGCCTCGAGACCAGATACGCAGTATTTT
-	TRBV5-6	TRBJ1-1	few	CASSLAGGRGYTEAFF	TGTGCCAGCAGCTTGGCCGGGGGCCGGGGGTACACTGAAGCTTTCTTT
-	TRBV4-1	TRBJ2-1	many	CASRTTPTSYNEQFF	TGCGCCAGCAGGACCACTCCTACCTCCTACAATGAGCAGTTCTTC
-	TRBV11-2	TRBJ1-5	-	CASSKREHQPQHF	TGTGCCAGCAGCAAAAGGGAGCATCAGCCCCAGCATTTT
-	TRBV3-1	TRBJ2-1	-	CASSIRDLNEQFF	TGTGCCAGCAGCATTAGGGACTTAAATGAGCAGTTCTTC
-	TRBV30	TRBJ2-1	-	CAHRDSLEQFF	TGTGCCCACCGGGACTCCCTAGAGCAGTTCTTC
-	TRBV20-1	TRBJ1-6	many	CSAPVDINNSPLHF	TGCAGTGCCCCGGTGGATATAAATAATTCACCCCTCCACTTT
-	TRBV10-3	TRBJ2-6	few	CAIRPDSGANVLTF	TGTGCCATCAGACCTGACTCTGGGGCCAACGTCCTGACTTTC
-	TRBV7-3	TRBJ2-6	few	CASSPGDSWANVLTF	TGTGCCAGCAGCCCGGGGGACAGCTGGGCCAACGTCCTGACTTTC
TRBD2	TRBV4-1	TRBJ2-2	once	CASRPPGLAYGTGELFF	TGCGCCAGCAGACCACCCGGACTAGCGTATGGGACCGGGGAGCTGTTTTTT
-	TRBV28	TRBJ1-2	few	CASRTYRESGYTF	TGTGCCAGCAGAACCTACAGGGAGAGTGGCTACACCTTC
TRBD2	TRBV20-1	TRBJ2-4	-	CSAIGTSGGAGNWQYF	TGCAGTGCTATCGGGACTAGCGGGGGGGCTGGGAACTGGCAGTACTTC
-	TRBV11-2	TRBJ2-3	many	CASELHSTDTQYF	TGTGCCAGCGAATTGCATAGTACAGATACGCAGTATTTT
TRBD1	TRBV30	TRBJ1-2	-	CAWNRDRMYYGYTF	TGTGCCTGGAATAGGGACAGGATGTACTATGGCTACACCTTC
-	TRBV25-1	TRBJ1-6	few	CASSERRGGANSPLHF	TGTGCCAGCAGTGAAAGGAGGGGGGGCGCCAATTCACCCCTCCACTTT
-	TRBV6-6	TRBJ1-1	-	CASSYSDWGGGNTEAFF	TGTGCCAGCAGTTACTCGGATTGGGGAGGGGGTAACACTGAAGCTTTCTTT
-	TRBV27	TRBJ2-7	-	CASSLSGPRRSEQYF	TGTGCCAGCAGTTTATCCGGGCCTCGACGTTCCGAGCAGTACTTC
-	TRBV20-1	TRBJ2-4	-	CSARASRAKNIQYF	TGCAGTGCTAGAGCTAGCCGGGCCAAAAACATTCAGTACTTC
-	TRBV25-1	TRBJ2-6	-	CASSGRHVSGANVLTF	TGTGCCAGCAGTGGGCGGCACGTTTCCGGGGCCAACGTCCTGACTTTC
TRBD1	TRBV5-7	TRBJ2-7	-	CASSYYRTGAYEQYF	TGTGCCAGCAGCTACTATCGGACAGGGGCCTACGAGCAGTACTTC
TRBD2	TRBV5-1	TRBJ2-3	few	CASSLATSATDTQYF	TGCGCCAGCAGCTTGGCCACTAGCGCAACAGATACGCAGTATTTT
TRBD1	TRBV27	TRBJ1-5	few	CASSLSTGVQPQHF	TGTGCCAGCAGTTTGTCCACAGGGGTACAGCCCCAGCATTTT
-	TRBV20-1	TRBJ2-1	few	CSASPDDSSSYNEQFF	TGCAGTGCTAGTCCCGATGACAGTAGCTCCTACAATGAGCAGTTCTTC